This passage covers 9 T cell receptor beta chains from one sample sequenced in a study of T and B cells in COVID-19 patients. TRB was amplified from about 260-540 ng of blood genomic DNA. Multiplex PCR with BIOMED2 TRB-A/B primer pools amplified TRB rearrangements. Each CDR3 protein is one row after TCRdb ran MiXCR on the multiplex PCR reads. The table lists over 10,000 distinct CDR3 sequences, under 35% of them singletons, with around 27% in the top ten. Material for sequencing was blood. The receptors come from a human donor who had recovered from COVID-19.

The gene calls are TRBV7-9 and TRBJ1-6, with TRBD1 as a possible D gene (6 bases). Between the trimmed V and J ends, which lost 6 bases and 5 bases, there was a span of 14 bases. In germline, CDR1 is SEHNR, CDR2 FQNEAQ (reference sequence). The CDR3 consists of 15 residues. CDR3: CASRPDRSHNSPLHF. CDR3 in DNA: TGTGCCAGCAGGCCTGACAGGTCGCATAATTCACCCCTCCACTTT.

A remark on this clonotype: A much larger clone differs by one base, so this may be a read error. The V call is TRBV18, the J call TRBJ2-2; D is perhaps TRBD1 (6 bases). CDR3 length: 15 amino acids. Trimming cost V 6 bases and J 3 bases, with 14 bases left between them. CDR1 and CDR2 from the germline V gene are KGHSH and LQKENI. The CDR3 DNA reads TGTGCCAGCTCCATGGGGGCCGCGGACACCGGGGAGCTGTTTTTT. Its translation: CASSMGAADTGELFF.

The chain recombines TRBV12-3 or TRBV12-4 with TRBJ1-6; D unresolved. V lost 2 bases and J lost 5, with 7 bases in between. The CDR3 extends over 14 amino acids. The CDR3 DNA reads TGTGCCAGCAGTTTAAGGCGGGATAATTCACCCCTCCACTTT. Protein: CASSLRRDNSPLHF.

By sample share, this clonotype is medium-sized. At one end, the junction sequence differs from germline, possibly due to a read error. The chain is built from TRBV19 and TRBJ2-5, with D uncertain. The CDR3 covers 11 residues. Germline assignment: CDR1 LNHDA and CDR2 SQIVND (reference sequence). CDR3 loop: CASGMGETQYF. In nucleotides, the CDR3 is TGTGCCAGTGGTATGGGGGAGACCCAGTACTTC. The variable domain in full, with the rest retrieved from reference TRBV19 and TRBJ2-5, is DGGITQSPKYLFRKEGQNVTLSCEQNLNHDAMYWYRQDPGQGLRLIYYSQIVNDFQKGDIAEGYSVSREKKESFPLTVTSAQKNPTAFYLCASGMGETQYFGPGTRLLVL.

In its sample, this clonotype was seen many times. The chain employs TRBV27 and TRBJ2-5; the D is unclear. Germline V gives CDR1 MNHEY, CDR2 SMNVEV (reference sequence). Deletions cut 3 bases from V and 2 bases from J, with 7 bases between. This CDR3 is built from 13 residues. CDR3 sequence (DNA): TGTGCCAGCAGTTTTCGACGGCAAGAGACCCAGTACTTC. It codes for CASSFRRQETQYF.

This clonotype has at least ten counts. V and J are TRBV30 and TRBJ1-3; no clear D gene. This CDR3 has 13 amino acids. CDR1 and CDR2 from the germline V gene are GTSNPN and SVGIG (reference sequence). The germline V and J ends were trimmed by 2 bases and 9 bases, with 14 bases remaining between them. CDR3 amino acids: CAWSSSGVGTIYF. The CDR3 nucleotides read TGTGCCTGGAGTAGTTCGGGAGTCGGCACCATATATTTT.

This clonotype was seen only a few times. The CDR3 loop is CAITSGTSGYNEQFF. The CDR3 nucleotides are TGTGCCATCACCTCCGGGACTAGCGGCTACAATGAGCAGTTCTTC. The V call is TRBV10-3, the J call TRBJ2-1; 11 bases are shared with TRBD2. J lost 3 bases, V lost 7 bases, and 5 bases had no gene match. Germline V CDR1 and CDR2: ENHRY, SYGVKD. The CDR3 is made up of 15 amino acids.

The genes are TRBV14 and TRBJ2-2, with D perhaps TRBD1 or TRBD2 (5 bases each). Germline lookup yields CDR1 SGHDN and CDR2 FVKESK. V dropped 2 bases and J dropped 0 bases, with 10 bases sitting between them. The CDR3 is 16 residues long. Here the CDR3 DNA reads TGTGCCAGCAGCCAATTTGGGGGATCGAACACCGGGGAGCTGTTTTTT. As protein: CASSQFGGSNTGELFF.

This clonotype is judged medium-sized. Here the CDR3 DNA reads TGTGCCAGCAGTCGGGACTCAGCGGGAGGCGGGGAGCTGTTTTTT. Amino acid sequence: CASSRDSAGGGELFF. The chain uses TRBV12-3 or TRBV12-4 and TRBJ2-2, with TRBD2 identical over 9 bases. The CDR3 length is 15 residues. V gave up 5 bases and J gave up 7 bases; unmatched junction bases: 8.